A selection of T cell receptor beta chains follows, all from one sample in a study of T cell responses to AZD1222 COVID-19 vaccine. Method: immunoSEQ multiplex PCR; TCRdb's copy keeps in-frame clones and lacks some. The table has 89,000 or so clones, 86% seen once. The sequencing used peripheral blood, collected on day 0 of AZD1222 vaccination. These receptors were taken from an adult in good health. Each CDR3 is given with its conserved first and last residue.

TRBV5-1	TRBJ2-7	CASSTGTGIEQYF
TRBV7-8	TRBJ2-7	CASSLVVYEQYF
TRBV15	TRBJ1-5	CATSRDTIRTGGYQPQHF
TRBV19	TRBJ2-7	CASSRGLDNAEQYF
TRBV28	TRBJ2-7	CASKGSSYEQYF
TRBV13	TRBJ1-3	CASSPVRNTIYF
TRBV19	TRBJ2-1	CASSIDPGQANYNEQFF
TRBV6-5	TRBJ2-3	CASRRTYSSTDTQYF
TRBV19	TRBJ2-3	CASSIRDRDTQYF
TRBV28	TRBJ1-5	CASSSQDRAYSNQPQHF
TRBV7-3	TRBJ1-5	CASSPESDRNQPQHF
TRBV11-3	TRBJ2-2	CASSPPSGRALGELFF
TRBV14	TRBJ1-1	CASSQVATNTEAFF
TRBV5-5	TRBJ2-1	CASSASTGTTDNEQFF
TRBV29-1	TRBJ2-3	CSVTTSGTGNTQYF
TRBV28	TRBJ2-5	CASSRGQETQYF
TRBV7-6	TRBJ2-1	CASGQSYNEQFF
TRBV9	TRBJ1-3	CASSVAMGAGGNTIYF
TRBV7-6	TRBJ2-7	CASSARRLAGAEQYF
TRBV7-8	TRBJ1-5	CASSRRPDWGDQPQHF
TRBV29-1	TRBJ1-1	CSGRELQGLDAFF
TRBV25-1	TRBJ1-2	CASSELAGPHHGYTF
TRBV6-2/TRBV6-3	TRBJ2-3	CASSYRGGDTQYF
TRBV11-3	TRBJ2-3	CASSFGTAQGDTQYF
TRBV2	TRBJ2-5	CASCRGLQETQYF
TRBV7-2	TRBJ2-7	CASSLVGTGTTIYEQYF
TRBV6-1	TRBJ2-7	CASSERGGGGFSYEQYF
TRBV2	TRBJ2-5	CASGRSETQYF
TRBV6-4	TRBJ1-1	CASRGITEAFF
TRBV28	TRBJ2-5	CASSRGQGGETQYF
TRBV5-8	TRBJ2-7	CASSLEWGKHF
TRBV28	TRBJ2-2	CASRLTGVGRAGELFF
TRBV27	TRBJ1-6	CASSAQGGTGWNSPLHF
TRBV5-1	TRBJ2-1	CASSFTGGLGIGTYNEQFF
TRBV25-1	TRBJ2-7	CASSGNHHYGREQYF
TRBV19	TRBJ1-4	CASSMGRTGVREKLFF
TRBV16	TRBJ1-6	CASSLTAPGDSPLHF
TRBV7-6	TRBJ2-7	CASGTGIIPYEQYF
TRBV19	TRBJ1-1	CASSITLNTEAFF
TRBV2	TRBJ1-1	CARGALTGSEAFF
TRBV7-2	TRBJ1-6	CASSLGGNRGHGNSPLHF
TRBV12-5	TRBJ2-3	CASGHPQGTDTQYF
TRBV5-5	TRBJ2-2	CASSLVLAGGKFGTGELFF
TRBV24-1	TRBJ2-1	CATSDSGLAGEGEQFF
TRBV5-1	TRBJ1-2	CASSLGDGTDYGYTF
TRBV6-5	TRBJ1-6	CASSYGAPVGSPLHF